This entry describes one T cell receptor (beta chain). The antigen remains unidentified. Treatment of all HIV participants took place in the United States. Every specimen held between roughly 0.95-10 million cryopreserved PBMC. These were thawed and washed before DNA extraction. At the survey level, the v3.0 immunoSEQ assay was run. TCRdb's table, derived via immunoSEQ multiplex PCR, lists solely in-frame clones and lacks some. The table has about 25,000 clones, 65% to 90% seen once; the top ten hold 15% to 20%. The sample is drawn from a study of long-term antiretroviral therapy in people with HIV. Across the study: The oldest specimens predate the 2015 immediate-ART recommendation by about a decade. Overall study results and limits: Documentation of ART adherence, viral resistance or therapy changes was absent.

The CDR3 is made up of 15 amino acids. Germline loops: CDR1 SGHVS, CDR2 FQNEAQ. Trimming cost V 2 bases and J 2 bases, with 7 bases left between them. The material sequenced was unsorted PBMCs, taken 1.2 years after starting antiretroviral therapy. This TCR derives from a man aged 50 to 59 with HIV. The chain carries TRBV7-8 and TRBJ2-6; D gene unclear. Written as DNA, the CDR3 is TGTGCCAGCAGCTTATCTGACGCTGGGGCCAACGTCCTGACTTTC. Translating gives CASSLSDAGANVLTF.